A single sample is the source of the 16 T cell receptor beta chains below, sequenced in a study of T cells and copy number aberrations in small-cell lung cancer. The method was immunoSEQ multiplex PCR; TCRdb's version includes in-frame clones alone and lacks a portion of them. Of some 10,000 clones listed, about 75% are singletons. The sequencing input was normal tissue next to the tumor. These receptors all come from a man between 60 and 70 years old with small cell lung cancer.

This clone was seen once. This CDR3 is also generated by other DNA sequences in the sample. The chain links TRBV6-1 to TRBJ1-1; possibly TRBD1 for D (6 bases). This CDR3 has 14 amino acids. V was trimmed by 3 bases and J by 0 bases, leaving 8 bases between them. CDR1 is MNHNS, CDR2 SASEGT, per germline. Written as DNA, the CDR3 is TGTGCCAGCAGTGACCCAGGGGTGAACACTGAAGCTTTCTTT. This sequence encodes CASSDPGVNTEAFF.

This rearrangement joins TRBV30 to TRBJ1-5; D is uncertain. The length of the CDR3 is 13 residues. Per the germline V gene, CDR1 is GTSNPN and CDR2 is SVGIG (reference sequence). Trimming shortened V by 5 bases and J by 4 bases, and 12 bases separated the two germline ends. The CDR3 region is CAWGPNMNQPQHF. Written as DNA, the CDR3 is TGTGCCTGGGGTCCTAACATGAATCAGCCCCAGCATTTT.

This chain links TRBV5-1 with TRBJ1-1; D is unclear. Deletions cut 2 bases from V and 3 bases from J, with 11 bases between. The CDR3 totals 14 residues. CDR1 and CDR2 (germline): SGHRS, YFSETQ. The CDR3 coding sequence is TGCGCCAGCAGCTTCGGACGGGGATACACTGAAGCTTTCTTT. Translated, it gives CASSFGRGYTEAFF.

V usage is TRBV28 and J usage is TRBJ2-4, with a weak D call TRBD2 (6 bases). This CDR3 contains 16 residues. From germline, CDR1 is MDHEN and CDR2 SYDVKM. Trimming left V 2 bases short and J 8 bases short, with 19 bases between. CDR3 loop: CASSLSGGWGTDIQYF. CDR3 in DNA: TGTGCCAGCAGTTTAAGCGGAGGGTGGGGAACTGACATTCAGTACTTC.

The chain recombines TRBV2 with TRBJ1-2; 7 bases are shared with TRBD1. The CDR3 sequence is 15 residues long. V lost 6 bases and J lost 8; bases outside the gene matches: 15. Per the germline V gene, CDR1 is SNHLY and CDR2 is FYNNEI. The CDR3 spells CASRSPTDRFAGYTF. The CDR3 coding sequence is TGTGCCAGCAGATCCCCCACGGACAGGTTTGCGGGCTACACCTTC.

The chain combines TRBV30 with TRBJ1-1; 7 bases map to TRBD1. The CDR3 spans 10 residues. The V gene end was trimmed by 5 bases and the J gene end by 11 bases; junction bases not matched to a gene: 5. Germline CDR1 and CDR2: GTSNPN and SVGIG (reference sequence). Here the CDR3 DNA reads TGTGCCTGGGGGACAGCTCGTGCTTTCTTT. Its protein product is CAWGTARAFF.

This clone has a handful of counts. This CDR3 is also generated by other DNA sequences in the sample. V and J are TRBV2 and TRBJ2-3; 8 bases match TRBD1. Trimming removed 2 bases from V and 4 bases from J; junction bases left unmatched: 5. CDR3 length: 15 residues. Per germline, CDR1 SNHLY and CDR2 FYNNEI. As DNA, the CDR3 is TGTGCCAGCAGTGAAAGTTCAGGGGGCGCAGATACGCAGTATTTT. As protein: CASSESSGGADTQYF.

In this sample, this clone is medium-sized. The chain uses TRBV10-3 and TRBJ2-7; no clear D gene. This CDR3 contains 11 residues. V dropped 2 bases and J dropped 5 bases, with 4 bases sitting between them. Germline V gives CDR1 ENHRY, CDR2 SYGVKD. CDR3 sequence (DNA): TGTGCCATCAGTGAGGGCCACGAGCAGTACTTC. Amino acids: CAISEGHEQYF.

The chain carries TRBV27 and TRBJ1-1; TRBD1 might be the D (5 bases). Trimming took off 5 bases at V and 0 bases at J, with 13 bases between the two ends. Germline V CDR1 and CDR2: MNHEY, SMNVEV (reference sequence). This CDR3 is 15 amino acids long. CDR3 in DNA: TGTGCCAGCAGTCCTCCGGGACGGCTGAACACTGAAGCTTTCTTT. The encoded protein is CASSPPGRLNTEAFF.

As concerns this clone: The same CDR3 is also encoded by other DNA sequences in this sample. This rearrangement joins TRBV20-1 to TRBJ2-5; D is ambiguous. The CDR3 totals 11 residues. V gave up 6 bases and J gave up 5 bases, with 10 bases separating them. The germline V gene has CDR1 DFQATT and CDR2 SNEGSKA (reference sequence). As DNA, the CDR3 is TGCAGTGCCCCTAGGCAGGAGACCCAGTACTTC. Translation: CSAPRQETQYF.

V gene TRBV11-2 combines with J gene TRBJ2-5; no firm D call. V gave up 3 bases and J gave up 1 base, with 6 bases separating them. This CDR3 is 13 amino acids long. CDR1 is SGHAT and CDR2 is FQNNGV in the germline V gene. The CDR3 DNA reads TGTGCCAGCAGCTTCGACACCCAAGAGACCCAGTACTTC. This codes for CASSFDTQETQYF.

This chain joins TRBV30 and TRBJ2-7, with 7 bases matching TRBD2. Germline lookup yields CDR1 GTSNPN and CDR2 SVGIG (reference sequence). Germline trimming cut 0 bases from V and 5 bases from J; bases unmatched to any gene: 10. The CDR3 runs to 15 residues. The CDR3 DNA reads TGTGCCTGGAGTGTCGGGTGGGAGGGCCGGGACGAGCAGTACTTC. It specifies CAWSVGWEGRDEQYF.

This clone was seen just once. This rearrangement joins TRBV11-3 to TRBJ1-2; D remains ambiguous. Germline V gene data show CDR1 as SGHNT and CDR2 as YENEEA. The CDR3 covers 13 residues. V gave up 5 bases and J gave up 0 bases, with 7 bases separating them. CDR3 DNA sequence: TGTGCCAGCAGCCCGGATCCTAACTATGGCTACACCTTC. Its protein product is CASSPDPNYGYTF. Full variable domain (outside the CDR3, taken from reference TRBV11-3 and TRBJ1-2): EAGVVQSPRYKIIEKKQPVAFWCNPISGHNTLYWYLQNLGQGPELLIRYENEEAVDDSQLPKDRFSAERLKGVDSTLKIQPAELGDSAVYLCASSPDPNYGYTFGSGTRLTVV.

The rearrangement uses TRBV11-2 and TRBJ2-7; 9 bases fit TRBD1. CDR1 SGHAT and CDR2 FQNNGV come from the germline V gene. This CDR3 is built from 16 residues. V dropped 5 bases and J dropped 6; count of bases not matched to a gene: 14. The CDR3 loop is CASSGDLQGAEPEQYF. CDR3 coding DNA: TGTGCCAGCAGCGGGGACCTACAGGGGGCCGAACCCGAGCAGTACTTC.

The chain carries TRBV14 and TRBJ1-1; perhaps TRBD1 as D (6 bases). Trimming stripped 2 bases from V and 10 bases from J, with 14 bases between. Per the germline V gene, CDR1 is SGHDN and CDR2 is FVKESK. The CDR3 extends over 13 amino acids. Here the CDR3 DNA reads TGTGCCAGCAGCCAAACAGGGAGTTCGGTAGCTTTCTTT. This gives the protein CASSQTGSSVAFF. The whole variable domain, remainder taken from reference TRBV14 and TRBJ1-1, is EAGVTQFPSHSVIEKGQTVTLRCDPISGHDNLYWYRRVMGKEIKFLLHFVKESKQDESGMPNNRFLAERTGGTYSTLKVQPAELEDSGVYFCASSQTGSSVAFFGQGTRLTVV.

The CDR3 nucleotides read TGTGCCAGCAGTTGGGAGGGACAGGGAGACTGGAAGCGTAGGAATGAGCAGTTCTTC. It is translated as CASSWEGQGDWKRRNEQFF. This chain joins TRBV5-6 and TRBJ2-1; 9 bases match TRBD1. This CDR3 is built from 19 residues. With 5 bases clipped from V and 7 bases from J, the junction kept 22 bases outside the gene matches. CDR1 and CDR2 (germline): SGHDT, YYEEEE.